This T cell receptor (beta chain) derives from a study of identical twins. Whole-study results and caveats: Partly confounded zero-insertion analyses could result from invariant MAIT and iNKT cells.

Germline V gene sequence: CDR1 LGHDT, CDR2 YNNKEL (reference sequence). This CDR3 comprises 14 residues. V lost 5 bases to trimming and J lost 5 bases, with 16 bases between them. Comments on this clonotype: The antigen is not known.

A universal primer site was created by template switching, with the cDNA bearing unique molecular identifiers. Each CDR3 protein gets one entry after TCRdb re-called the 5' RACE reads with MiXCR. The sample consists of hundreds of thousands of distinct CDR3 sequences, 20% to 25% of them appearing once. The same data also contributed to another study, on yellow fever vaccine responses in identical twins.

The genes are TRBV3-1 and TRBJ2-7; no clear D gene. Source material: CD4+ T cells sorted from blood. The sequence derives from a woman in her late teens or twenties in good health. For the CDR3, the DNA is TGTGCCAGCAGCACTCCGGGTCGGCAGAACGAGCAGTACTTC. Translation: CASSTPGRQNEQYF.